One and the same sample provided the 31 T cell receptor beta chains below, sequenced in a study of OX40 agonist ivuxolimab in advanced cancers. The protocol was immunoSEQ multiplex PCR, while the TCRdb copy is restricted to in-frame clones and leaves out a portion. Altogether 55,000 to 70,000 clones are present, around 83% being singletons, with the ten largest covering less than 4%. Sequenced material: CD4+ or CD8+ T cells sorted from blood, taken in a trial of the OX40 agonist ivuxolimab. The receptor source for this set is an adult with an advanced solid tumor such as melanoma, head and neck, liver or kidney cancer.

A few counts support this clone. The CDR3 region has the DNA TGTGCCAGTAGTCCCTCCGGGGGGAATTACAATGAGCAGTTCTTC. Its translation: CASSPSGGNYNEQFF. The V call is TRBV19, the J call TRBJ2-1; 7 bases match TRBD2. V was clipped by 5 bases and J by 4 bases; unmatched bases: 8. The CDR3 covers 15 residues. Germline CDR1 and CDR2: LNHDA and SQIVND (reference sequence).

This clone was picked up one time. The chain has TRBV11-3 and TRBJ2-5; 8 nucleotides align to TRBD2. The J segment lost 6 bases and the V segment lost 5 bases, leaving 8 bases of the junction unmatched. The CDR3 is 14 amino acids. CDR1 and CDR2 from the germline V gene are SGHNT and YENEEA. As DNA, the CDR3 is TGTGCCAGCAGCCCAGGACTAGCTAGAAAGACCCAGTACTTC. As protein: CASSPGLARKTQYF. The entire variable domain, with the rest obtained from reference TRBV11-3 and TRBJ2-5, is as follows: EAGVVQSPRYKIIEKKQPVAFWCNPISGHNTLYWYLQNLGQGPELLIRYENEEAVDDSQLPKDRFSAERLKGVDSTLKIQPAELGDSAVYLCASSPGLARKTQYFGPGTRLLVL.

The chain uses TRBV14 and TRBJ1-2; D unclear. CDR3 size: 13 residues. CDR1 SGHDN and CDR2 FVKESK come from the germline V gene. Trimming cost V 6 bases and J 1 base, with 9 bases left between them. CDR3 amino acids: CASSPGSNYGYTF. The DNA for the CDR3 is TGTGCCAGCAGTCCCGGGAGTAACTATGGCTACACCTTC.

The rearrangement links TRBV5-1 to TRBJ2-7, with 7 bases aligning to TRBD1. Germline V gene data show CDR1 as SGHRS and CDR2 as YFSETQ. V shed 4 bases and J 3 bases; nucleotides not matched to a gene: 4. The CDR3 spans 13 residues. The CDR3 sequence is CASSPAGGYEQYF. The CDR3 DNA reads as TGCGCCAGCAGCCCGGCAGGGGGCTACGAGCAGTACTTC.

The rearrangement joins TRBV6-5 to TRBJ1-2; no reliable D call. The CDR3 contains 15 residues. CDR1 MNHEY and CDR2 SVGAGI come from the germline V gene. Trimming cost V 1 base and J 14 bases, with 23 bases left between them. CDR3 DNA sequence: TGTGCCAGCAGTTACTTGTCGGACGGGCTCCTGGCTTATACCTTC. This gives the protein CASSYLSDGLLAYTF.

In this sample, this clone turned up many times. This chain uses TRBV18 with TRBJ2-2; D gene unclear. The CDR3 sequence is 12 residues long. Trimming cost V 3 bases and J 6 bases, with 5 bases left between them. The germline gives CDR1 KGHSH, CDR2 LQKENI. This CDR3 is CASSPGAGELFF. CDR3 sequence (DNA): TGTGCCAGCTCACCGGGTGCCGGGGAGCTGTTTTTT.

V usage is TRBV19 and J usage is TRBJ1-1, with D possibly TRBD1 on 5 matching bases. The CDR3 extends over 13 amino acids. CDR1 is LNHDA, CDR2 SQIVND, per germline (reference sequence). Between the trimmed V and J ends, which lost 7 bases and 7 bases, there was a span of 16 bases. For the CDR3, the DNA is TGTGCCAGTATCCACCGGGAAAGGGGTGAAGCTTTCTTT. Amino acids: CASIHRERGEAFF.

The chain combines TRBV9 with TRBJ2-5; a possible D gene is TRBD2 (6 bases). V lost 4 bases and J 7 bases, leaving 14 bases between the germline ends. The CDR3 length is 13 residues. The germline gives CDR1 SGDLS, CDR2 YYNGEE. DNA of the CDR3: TGTGCCAGCAGCAGAAGGGACGGGGGGACCCAGTACTTC. Its translation: CASSRRDGGTQYF.

This sequence joins TRBV7-2 and TRBJ1-2; D may be TRBD1 (5 bases). CDR1 and CDR2 from the germline V gene are SGHTA and FQGNSA. The CDR3 spans 16 residues. The germline V and J ends were trimmed by 1 base and 0 bases, with 12 bases remaining between them. CDR3 region: CASSLVGHLANYGYTF. CDR3 coding DNA: TGTGCCAGCAGCTTAGTCGGACATTTAGCTAACTATGGCTACACCTTC.

This clone is a singleton in its sample. The rearrangement links TRBV7-2 to TRBJ1-1, with 8 bases aligning to TRBD1. The CDR3 is 14 residues long. The trim removed 6 bases at V and 4 bases at J, leaving 7 bases unmatched. Looked up from germline, CDR1 is SGHTA and CDR2 is FQGNSA. The CDR3 DNA reads TGTGCCAGCAGAGGGGGACAGGCCGTCACTGAAGCTTTCTTT. Its protein is CASRGGQAVTEAFF.

The chain combines TRBV7-9 with TRBJ2-3, with TRBD2 identical over 7 bases. The V gene end was trimmed by 5 bases and the J gene end by 1 base; junction bases not matched to a gene: 9. Germline loops: CDR1 SEHNR, CDR2 FQNEAQ (reference sequence). CDR3 length: 16 amino acids. The DNA for the CDR3 is TGTGCCAGCAGCCATCCAGCGGGGAGGGGCACAGATACGCAGTATTTT. Translating it yields CASSHPAGRGTDTQYF.

The rearrangement links TRBV28 to TRBJ1-1; D gene unclear. The germline V and J ends were trimmed by 2 bases and 2 bases, with 6 bases remaining between them. CDR3 length equals 13 residues. Germline values: CDR1 MDHEN, CDR2 SYDVKM. CDR3 nucleotide sequence: TGTGCCAGCAGTTTAGACCTTAACACTGAAGCTTTCTTT. It specifies CASSLDLNTEAFF.

Only a few counts were recorded for this clone. The chain links TRBV7-3 to TRBJ2-3, with 9 bases aligning to TRBD1. The germline V gene encodes CDR1 SGHTA and CDR2 FQGTGA. This CDR3 is 14 amino acids long. V was pared by 3 bases and J by 5 bases, with 3 bases of the junction left unmatched. This CDR3 is CASSLGQGRDTQYF. The DNA of the CDR3 is TGTGCCAGCAGCTTGGGACAGGGAAGAGATACGCAGTATTTT.

J is TRBJ1-3 and V is TRBV11-2, with TRBD1 as a possible D gene (5 bases). The CDR3 extends over 15 amino acids. Between the trimmed V and J ends, which lost 3 bases and 1 base, there was a span of 10 bases. Looked up from germline, CDR1 is SGHAT and CDR2 is FQNNGV. CDR3 sequence (DNA): TGTGCCAGCAGCTTGTGGGGGTCTTCTGGAAACACCATATATTTT. Residues: CASSLWGSSGNTIYF.

This chain connects TRBV11-2 to TRBJ2-1; unclear D gene. The CDR3 runs 15 residues. Germline values: CDR1 SGHAT, CDR2 FQNNGV. The germline V and J ends were trimmed by 5 bases and 6 bases, with 17 bases remaining between them. The CDR3 here is CASSNIQFLGNEQFF. The CDR3 region has the DNA TGTGCCAGCAGCAACATTCAATTCCTAGGCAATGAGCAGTTCTTC.

The chain couples TRBV19 to TRBJ2-7; 8 bases line up with TRBD1. Germline assignment: CDR1 LNHDA and CDR2 SQIVND (reference sequence). The CDR3 has 16 residues. With 3 bases clipped from V and 1 base from J, the junction kept 8 bases outside the gene matches. CDR3: CASSIRTGFRSYEQYF. The CDR3 DNA is TGTGCCAGTAGTATTAGGACAGGGTTCAGGTCCTACGAGCAGTACTTC.

The rearrangement joins TRBV5-6 to TRBJ2-6; D tentatively fits TRBD1 or TRBD2 (5 bases each). This CDR3 comprises 18 residues. The V gene lost 0 bases and the J gene lost 3 bases, with 16 bases spanning the gap. Germline assignment: CDR1 SGHDT and CDR2 YYEEEE. The CDR3 coding sequence is TGTGCCAGCAGCTTGGTGTCGGGGCGGACATATGGGGCCAACGTCCTGACTTTC. It is translated as CASSLVSGRTYGANVLTF.

This chain's CDR3 is CAWRTGPNEKLFF. As DNA, the CDR3 is TGTGCCTGGAGGACAGGTCCTAATGAAAAACTGTTTTTT. This chain connects TRBV30 to TRBJ1-4, with D possibly TRBD1 on 6 matching bases. The V end was cut by 3 bases, the J end by 3 bases, with 8 bases between. Germline lookup yields CDR1 GTSNPN and CDR2 SVGIG (reference sequence). The CDR3 totals 13 residues.

V gene TRBV5-1 combines with J gene TRBJ1-5; tentative D call: TRBD1 (5 bases). Germline V gene data show CDR1 as SGHRS and CDR2 as YFSETQ. Trimming took off 0 bases at V and 1 base at J, with 8 bases between the two ends. This CDR3 region has 15 residues. For the CDR3, the DNA is TGCGCCAGCAGCTTGGATGGGGGGAGCAATCAGCCCCAGCATTTT. Protein product: CASSLDGGSNQPQHF. Full variable domain (missing parts from reference TRBV5-1 and TRBJ1-5): KAGVTQTPRYLIKTRGQQVTLSCSPISGHRSVSWYQQTPGQGLQFLFEYFSETQRNKGNFPGRFSGRQFSNSRSEMNVSTLELGDSALYLCASSLDGGSNQPQHFGDGTRLSIL.

The rearrangement links TRBV7-2 to TRBJ2-7; 10 bases are a match to TRBD2. This CDR3 has 14 amino acids. J lost 4 bases, V lost 5 bases, and 5 bases had no gene match. Germline V gene lookup returns CDR1 SGHTA and CDR2 FQGNSA. CDR3 sequence: CASSRPSGGYEQYF. CDR3 sequence (DNA): TGTGCCAGCAGCCGACCTAGCGGGGGATACGAGCAGTACTTC.

The V and J genes are TRBV28 and TRBJ1-1; D gene unclear. This CDR3 spans 14 amino acids. Between the trimmed V and J ends, which lost 5 bases and 1 base, there was a span of 11 bases. In germline, CDR1 is MDHEN, CDR2 SYDVKM. CDR3 in amino acids: CASSLQYENTEAFF. The CDR3 coding sequence is TGTGCCAGCAGTCTCCAGTATGAGAACACTGAAGCTTTCTTT. Combining the CDR3 with reference TRBV28 and TRBJ1-1 gives the whole variable domain DVKVTQSSRYLVKRTGEKVFLECVQDMDHENMFWYRQDPGLGLRLIYFSYDVKMKEKGDIPEGYSVSREKKERFSLILESASTNQTSMYLCASSLQYENTEAFFGQGTRLTVV.

The chain links TRBV4-1 to TRBJ2-7; TRBD1 matches 9 bases. The germline V gene has CDR1 MGHRA and CDR2 YSYEKL. With V trimmed by 1 base and J by 3 bases, 4 bases remained unmatched. The CDR3 consists of 15 residues. CDR3 protein: CASSQVGGQGYEQYF. The CDR3, as DNA: TGCGCCAGCAGCCAAGTCGGGGGACAGGGCTACGAGCAGTACTTC.

The rearrangement joins TRBV6-5 to TRBJ2-3, with D possibly TRBD2 on 5 matching bases. The CDR3 contains 15 residues. V gave up 6 bases and J gave up 4 bases, with 17 bases separating them. In germline, CDR1 is MNHEY, CDR2 SVGAGI. CDR3: CASRSHGRGADTQYF. The CDR3 DNA follows: TGTGCCAGCAGGAGTCACGGACGGGGTGCAGATACGCAGTATTTT.

Concerning this clone itself: The sample contains more than one DNA sequence encoding this CDR3. V and J are TRBV19 and TRBJ2-7; D not resolved. The CDR3 runs 14 residues. The germline V gene encodes CDR1 LNHDA and CDR2 SQIVND (reference sequence). V was trimmed by 3 bases and J by 1 base, leaving 10 bases between them. CDR3 in amino acids: CASSIQPDSYEQYF. CDR3 bases: TGTGCCAGTAGTATCCAGCCGGATTCCTACGAGCAGTACTTC.

V and J are TRBV19 and TRBJ1-2, with D maybe TRBD1 (5 bases). The V end was cut by 5 bases, the J end by 6 bases, with 13 bases between. Germline loops: CDR1 LNHDA, CDR2 SQIVND (reference sequence). The CDR3 is 13 amino acids. The CDR3 sequence: CASSRRGFNGYTF. In nucleotides, the CDR3 is TGTGCCAGTAGTCGGCGGGGGTTTAATGGCTACACCTTC.

The chain joins TRBV4-2 to TRBJ1-2, with 7 bases lining up with TRBD1. This CDR3 has 16 amino acids. In germline, CDR1 is LGHNA, CDR2 YNFKEQ. The ends lost 4 bases at V and 3 bases at J; junction bases unmatched: 11. The CDR3 is CASSRNRGQGDYGYTF. The CDR3 DNA is TGTGCCAGCAGCCGGAACCGGGGCCAGGGGGACTATGGCTACACCTTC.

This chain uses TRBV7-2 with TRBJ2-1; 9 bases fit TRBD2. After removal of 4 bases from V and 0 bases from J, the junction contained 4 bases not matched to a gene. Germline loops: CDR1 SGHTA, CDR2 FQGNSA. This CDR3 region has 16 residues. CDR3 region: CASSSQRGASYNEQFF. DNA of the CDR3: TGTGCCAGCAGCTCACAGCGGGGGGCCTCCTACAATGAGCAGTTCTTC.

This rearrangement joins TRBV18 to TRBJ1-6; TRBD1 is a possible D gene (5 bases). The CDR3 loop spans 14 amino acids. The germline gives CDR1 KGHSH, CDR2 LQKENI. Trimming shortened V by 6 bases and J by 3 bases, and 9 bases separated the two germline ends. The DNA for the CDR3 is TGTGCCAGCTCTTCCGACAGCTATAATTCACCCCTCCACTTT. This sequence encodes CASSSDSYNSPLHF. Combining the CDR3 with reference TRBV18 and TRBJ1-6 gives the whole variable domain NAGVMQNPRHLVRRRGQEARLRCSPMKGHSHVYWYRQLPEEGLKFMVYLQKENIIDESGMPKERFSAEFPKEGPSILRIQQVVRGDSAAYFCASSSDSYNSPLHFGNGTRLTVT.

This chain joins TRBV4-3 and TRBJ1-2; D uncertain. CDR1 is LGHNA, CDR2 YSLEER, per germline. Trimming took off 2 bases at V and 1 base at J, with 11 bases between the two ends. The CDR3 loop spans 15 amino acids. The CDR3 DNA reads as TGCGCCAGCAGCCAACAACACACCCTTAACTATGGCTACACCTTC. Its translation is CASSQQHTLNYGYTF.

The rearrangement uses TRBV18 and TRBJ1-1; D might be TRBD1 (6 bases). The CDR3 contains 13 residues. CDR1 KGHSH and CDR2 LQKENI come from the germline V gene. Between the trimmed V and J ends, which lost 9 bases and 2 bases, there was a span of 13 bases. In nucleotides, the CDR3 is TGTGCCAGTACGGACAGCGAAAACACTGAAGCTTTCTTT. Translation gives CASTDSENTEAFF.

This chain links TRBV28 with TRBJ2-1; TRBD2 aligns across 8 bases. The germline V gene has CDR1 MDHEN and CDR2 SYDVKM. The CDR3 totals 17 residues. V was clipped by 5 bases and J by 0 bases; unmatched bases: 9. The CDR3 DNA reads TGTGCCAGCAGTATCCTAACTAGCGGCCCCTCCTACAATGAGCAGTTCTTC. Translating gives CASSILTSGPSYNEQFF.